The sequence of this TCR beta chain was determined in a study of blood T cell repertoires in COVID-19. Study at large: Nucleic acid was either cDNA or gDNA, and it came from T cells, B-cell-depleted T cells, or PBMCs.

The CDR3 is made up of 15 amino acids. V was clipped by 0 bases and J by 4 bases, with 13 bases between them. The germline V gene encodes CDR1 SGDLS and CDR2 YYNGEE. Produced via immunoSEQ multiplex PCR; TCRdb's table is partial and in-frame only. The sample has around 160,000 clones, roughly 87% seen once. V and J are TRBV9 and TRBJ1-1, with D perhaps matching TRBD1 (5 bases). Material: PBMCs or T cells enriched from blood (not recorded which). This sequence was found in a woman aged 35 to 49 who had been exposed to COVID-19. CDR3 loop: CASSVEGRRGTEAFF. In DNA, the CDR3 is TGTGCCAGCAGCGTAGAGGGCAGGAGGGGCACTGAAGCTTTCTTT.